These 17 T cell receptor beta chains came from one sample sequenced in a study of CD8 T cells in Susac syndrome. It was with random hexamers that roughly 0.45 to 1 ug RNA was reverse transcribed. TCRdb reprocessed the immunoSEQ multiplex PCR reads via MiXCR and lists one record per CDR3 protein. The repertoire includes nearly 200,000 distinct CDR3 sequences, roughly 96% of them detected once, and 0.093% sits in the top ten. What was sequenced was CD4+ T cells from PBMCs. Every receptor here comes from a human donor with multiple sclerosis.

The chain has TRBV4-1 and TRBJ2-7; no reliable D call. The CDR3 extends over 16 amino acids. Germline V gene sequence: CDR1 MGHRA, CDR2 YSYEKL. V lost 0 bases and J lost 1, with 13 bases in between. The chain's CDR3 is CASSQDGQPTSYEQYF. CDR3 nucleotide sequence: TGCGCCAGCAGCCAAGACGGTCAGCCGACGTCCTACGAGCAGTACTTC.

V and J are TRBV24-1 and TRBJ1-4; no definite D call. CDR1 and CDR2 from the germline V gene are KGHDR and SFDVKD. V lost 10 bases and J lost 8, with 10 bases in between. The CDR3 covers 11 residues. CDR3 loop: CATEREEKLFF. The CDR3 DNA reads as TGTGCCACTGAGCGGGAGGAAAAACTGTTTTTT.

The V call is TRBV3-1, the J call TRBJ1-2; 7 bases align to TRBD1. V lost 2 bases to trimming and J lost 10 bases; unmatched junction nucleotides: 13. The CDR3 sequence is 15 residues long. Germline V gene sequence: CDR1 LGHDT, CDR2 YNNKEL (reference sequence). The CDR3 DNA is TGTGCCAGCAGCCAAACCTTACAGGGGCATTCGGTCTACACCTTC. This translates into CASSQTLQGHSVYTF.

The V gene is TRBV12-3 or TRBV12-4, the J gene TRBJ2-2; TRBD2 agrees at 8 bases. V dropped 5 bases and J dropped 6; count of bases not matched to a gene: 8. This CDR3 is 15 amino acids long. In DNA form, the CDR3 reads TGTGCCAGCAGTCTCTCGGTAGCGGGACCCGGGGAGCTGTTTTTT. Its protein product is CASSLSVAGPGELFF.

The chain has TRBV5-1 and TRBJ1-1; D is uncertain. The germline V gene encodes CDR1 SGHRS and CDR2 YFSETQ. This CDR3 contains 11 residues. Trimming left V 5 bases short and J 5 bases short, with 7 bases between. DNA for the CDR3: TGCGCCAGCAGGGGGAAGACTGAAGCTTTCTTT. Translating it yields CASRGKTEAFF.

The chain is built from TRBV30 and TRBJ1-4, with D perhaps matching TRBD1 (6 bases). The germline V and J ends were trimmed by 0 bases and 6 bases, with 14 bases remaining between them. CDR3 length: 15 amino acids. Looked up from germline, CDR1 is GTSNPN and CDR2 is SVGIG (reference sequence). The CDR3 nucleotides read TGTGCCTGGAGTGTACCGGGGGGCCAGTATGAAAAACTGTTTTTT. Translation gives CAWSVPGGQYEKLFF.

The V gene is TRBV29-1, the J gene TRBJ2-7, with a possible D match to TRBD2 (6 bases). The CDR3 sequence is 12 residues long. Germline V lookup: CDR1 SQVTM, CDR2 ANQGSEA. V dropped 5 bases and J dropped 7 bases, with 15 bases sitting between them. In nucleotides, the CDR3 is TGCAGCGTTTCGATTCTAGCGTCGGAGCAGTACTTC. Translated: CSVSILASEQYF.

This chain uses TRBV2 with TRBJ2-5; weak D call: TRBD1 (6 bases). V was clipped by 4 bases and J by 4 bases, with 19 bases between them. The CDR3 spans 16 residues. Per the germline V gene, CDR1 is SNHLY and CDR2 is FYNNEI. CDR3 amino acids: CASSARDTRGTETQYF. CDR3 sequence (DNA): TGTGCCAGCAGTGCCCGGGACACCAGAGGAACAGAGACCCAGTACTTC.

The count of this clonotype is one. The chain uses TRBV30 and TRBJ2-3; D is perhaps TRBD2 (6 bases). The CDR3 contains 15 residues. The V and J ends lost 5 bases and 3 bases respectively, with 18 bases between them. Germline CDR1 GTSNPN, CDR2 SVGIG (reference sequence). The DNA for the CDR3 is TGTGCCTGGTCCGCCCGCGGGGCGTTTACAGATACGCAGTATTTT. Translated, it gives CAWSARGAFTDTQYF.

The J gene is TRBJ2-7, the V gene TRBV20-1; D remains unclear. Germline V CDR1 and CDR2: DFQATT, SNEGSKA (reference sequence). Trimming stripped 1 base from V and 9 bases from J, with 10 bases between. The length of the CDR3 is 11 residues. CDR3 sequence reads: CSARGRSGQYF. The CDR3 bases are TGCAGTGCTAGAGGCCGCTCGGGGCAGTACTTC.

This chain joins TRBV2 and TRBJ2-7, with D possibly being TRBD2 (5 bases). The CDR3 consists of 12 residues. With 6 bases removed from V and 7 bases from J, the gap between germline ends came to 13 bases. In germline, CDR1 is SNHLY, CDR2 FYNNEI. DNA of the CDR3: TGTGCCAGCAGACAAATAGCGTCGGAGCAGTACTTC. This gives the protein CASRQIASEQYF.

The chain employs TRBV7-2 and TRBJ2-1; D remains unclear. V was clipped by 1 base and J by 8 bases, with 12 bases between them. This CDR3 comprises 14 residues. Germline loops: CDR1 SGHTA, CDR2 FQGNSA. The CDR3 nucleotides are TGTGCCAGCAGCTTAGATCGGCTCGATGATGAGCAGTTCTTC. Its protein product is CASSLDRLDDEQFF.

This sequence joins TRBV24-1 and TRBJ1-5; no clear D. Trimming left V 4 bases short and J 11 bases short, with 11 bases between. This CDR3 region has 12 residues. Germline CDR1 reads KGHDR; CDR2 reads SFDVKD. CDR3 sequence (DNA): TGTGCCACCAGTGAGGATACCGGGACCCAGCATTTT. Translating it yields CATSEDTGTQHF.

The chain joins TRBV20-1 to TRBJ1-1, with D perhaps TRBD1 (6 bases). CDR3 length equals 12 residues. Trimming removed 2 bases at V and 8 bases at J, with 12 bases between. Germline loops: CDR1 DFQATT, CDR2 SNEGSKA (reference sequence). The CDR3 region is CSARPGQLEAFF. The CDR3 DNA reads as TGCAGTGCTAGACCCGGACAGTTAGAAGCTTTCTTT.

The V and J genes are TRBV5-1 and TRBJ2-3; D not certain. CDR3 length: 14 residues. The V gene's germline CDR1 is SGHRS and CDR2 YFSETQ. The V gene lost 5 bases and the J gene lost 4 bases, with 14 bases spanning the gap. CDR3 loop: CASSFEPVADTQYF. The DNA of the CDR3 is TGCGCCAGCAGTTTTGAGCCAGTGGCAGATACGCAGTATTTT.

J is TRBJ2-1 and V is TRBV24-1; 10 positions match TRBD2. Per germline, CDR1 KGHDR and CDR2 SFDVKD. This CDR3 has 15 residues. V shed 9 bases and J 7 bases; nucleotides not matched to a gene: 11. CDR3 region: CATSPLSGGSNEQFF. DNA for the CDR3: TGTGCCACCTCGCCGCTTAGCGGGGGGTCGAATGAGCAGTTCTTC.

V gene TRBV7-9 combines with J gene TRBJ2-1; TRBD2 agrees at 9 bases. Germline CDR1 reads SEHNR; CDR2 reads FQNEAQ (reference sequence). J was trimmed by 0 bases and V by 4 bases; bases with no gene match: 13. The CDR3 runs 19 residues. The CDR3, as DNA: TGTGCCAGCAGCTCGATACCCTGGGGCGGGAGGGTCTCCTACAATGAGCAGTTCTTC. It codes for CASSSIPWGGRVSYNEQFF.